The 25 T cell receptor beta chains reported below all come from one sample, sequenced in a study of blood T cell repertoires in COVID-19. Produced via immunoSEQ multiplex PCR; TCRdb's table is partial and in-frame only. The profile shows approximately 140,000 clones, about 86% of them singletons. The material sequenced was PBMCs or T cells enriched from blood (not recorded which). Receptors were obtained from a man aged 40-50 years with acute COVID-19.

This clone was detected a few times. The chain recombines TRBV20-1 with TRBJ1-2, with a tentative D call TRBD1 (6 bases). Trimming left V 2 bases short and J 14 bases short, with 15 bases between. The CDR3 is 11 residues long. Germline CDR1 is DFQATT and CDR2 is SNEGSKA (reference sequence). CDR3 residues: CSARPHREGTF. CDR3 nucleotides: TGCAGTGCTAGACCGCACAGGGAGGGGACCTTC.

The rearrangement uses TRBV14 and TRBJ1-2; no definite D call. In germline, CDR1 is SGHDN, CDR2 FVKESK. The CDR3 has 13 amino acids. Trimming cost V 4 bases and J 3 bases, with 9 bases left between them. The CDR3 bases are TGTGCCAGCAGCCGAGGACTGTACTATGGCTACACCTTC. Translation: CASSRGLYYGYTF.

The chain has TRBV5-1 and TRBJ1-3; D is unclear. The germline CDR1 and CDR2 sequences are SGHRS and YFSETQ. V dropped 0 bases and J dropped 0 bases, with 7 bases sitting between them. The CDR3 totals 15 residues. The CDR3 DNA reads TGCGCCAGCAGCTTGGGGCACCGCTCTGGAAACACCATATATTTT. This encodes CASSLGHRSGNTIYF.

In nucleotides, the CDR3 is TGTGCCACCAGTGATTTCCGGGACTACACAGATACGCAGTATTTT. The encoded protein is CATSDFRDYTDTQYF. The J gene is TRBJ2-3, the V gene TRBV24-1; TRBD2 matches at 7 bases. In germline, CDR1 is KGHDR, CDR2 SFDVKD. The CDR3 is made up of 15 amino acids. Trimming cost V 1 base and J 2 bases; bases outside gene matches: 2.

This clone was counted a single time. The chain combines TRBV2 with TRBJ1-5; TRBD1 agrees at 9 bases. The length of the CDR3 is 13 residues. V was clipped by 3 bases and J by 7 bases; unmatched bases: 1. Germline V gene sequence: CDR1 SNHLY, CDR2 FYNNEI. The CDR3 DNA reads TGTGCCAGCAGTGAGACAGGGGGACAGCCCCAGCATTTT. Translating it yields CASSETGGQPQHF.

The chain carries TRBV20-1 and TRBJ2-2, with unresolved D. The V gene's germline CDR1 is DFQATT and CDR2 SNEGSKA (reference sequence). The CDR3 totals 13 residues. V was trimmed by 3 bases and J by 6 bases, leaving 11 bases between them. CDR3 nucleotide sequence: TGCAGTGCTAGTAATCCCTCCGCCGGGGAGCTGTTTTTT. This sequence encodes CSASNPSAGELFF.

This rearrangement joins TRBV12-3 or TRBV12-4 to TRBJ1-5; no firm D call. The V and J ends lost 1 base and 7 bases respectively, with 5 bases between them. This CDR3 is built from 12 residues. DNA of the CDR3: TGTGCCAGCAGTTTAGGTCTCCAGCCCCAGCATTTT. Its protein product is CASSLGLQPQHF.

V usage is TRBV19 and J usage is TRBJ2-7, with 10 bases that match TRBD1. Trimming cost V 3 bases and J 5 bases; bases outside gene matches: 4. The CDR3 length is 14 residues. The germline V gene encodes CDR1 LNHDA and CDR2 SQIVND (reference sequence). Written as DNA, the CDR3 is TGTGCCAGTAGTATGACAGGGGGCTTCCACGAGCAGTACTTC. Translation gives CASSMTGGFHEQYF.

The DNA for the CDR3 is TGTGCCAGCAGCTCCGCCGAGCTTTTTAGCAATCAGCCCCAGCATTTT. Its protein is CASSSAELFSNQPQHF. V usage is TRBV9 and J usage is TRBJ1-5; no clear D gene. In germline, CDR1 is SGDLS, CDR2 YYNGEE. This CDR3 region has 16 residues. Trimming took 4 bases from V and 0 from J, leaving 14 bases between them. Based on the CDR3 plus reference TRBV9 and TRBJ1-5, the full variable domain is DSGVTQTPKHLITATGQRVTLRCSPRSGDLSVYWYQQSLDQGLQFLIQYYNGEERAKGNILERFSAQQFPDLHSELNLSSLELGDSALYFCASSSAELFSNQPQHFGDGTRLSIL.

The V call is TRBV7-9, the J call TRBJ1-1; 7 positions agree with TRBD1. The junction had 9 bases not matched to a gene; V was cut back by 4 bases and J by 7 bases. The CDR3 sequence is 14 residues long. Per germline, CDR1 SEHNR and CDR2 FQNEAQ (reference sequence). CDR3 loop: CASSSTMTGFEAFF. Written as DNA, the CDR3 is TGTGCCAGCAGCTCGACGATGACAGGGTTTGAAGCTTTCTTT.

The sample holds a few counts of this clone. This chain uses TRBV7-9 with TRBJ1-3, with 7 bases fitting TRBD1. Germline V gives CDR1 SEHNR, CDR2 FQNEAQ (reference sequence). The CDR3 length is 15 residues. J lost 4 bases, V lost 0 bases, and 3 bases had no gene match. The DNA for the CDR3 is TGTGCCAGCAGCTTAGCCCCGACAGGGGGAAACACCATATATTTT. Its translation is CASSLAPTGGNTIYF.

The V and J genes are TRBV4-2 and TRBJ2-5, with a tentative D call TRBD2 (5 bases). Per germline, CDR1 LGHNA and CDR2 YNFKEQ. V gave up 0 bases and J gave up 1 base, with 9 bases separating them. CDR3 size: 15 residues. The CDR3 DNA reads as TGTGCCAGCAGCCAAGATCGGGGATTCCAAGAGACCCAGTACTTC. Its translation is CASSQDRGFQETQYF.

The CDR3 sequence: CASSTPTWGQGMFDEQYF. In DNA, the CDR3 is TGTGCCAGCAGTACCCCAACCTGGGGCCAGGGGATGTTCGACGAGCAGTACTTC. The V and J genes are TRBV6-2 or TRBV6-3 and TRBJ2-7; weak D call: TRBD1 (6 bases). The CDR3 length is 18 residues. Trimming took 5 bases from V and 5 from J, leaving 28 bases between them. Germline V gene lookup returns CDR1 MNHEY and CDR2 SVGEGT.

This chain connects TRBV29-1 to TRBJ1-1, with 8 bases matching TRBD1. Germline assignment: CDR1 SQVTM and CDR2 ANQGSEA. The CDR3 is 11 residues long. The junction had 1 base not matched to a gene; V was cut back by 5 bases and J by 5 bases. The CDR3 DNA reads TGCAGCGTTCGACAGGGGACTGAAGCTTTCTTT. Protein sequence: CSVRQGTEAFF.

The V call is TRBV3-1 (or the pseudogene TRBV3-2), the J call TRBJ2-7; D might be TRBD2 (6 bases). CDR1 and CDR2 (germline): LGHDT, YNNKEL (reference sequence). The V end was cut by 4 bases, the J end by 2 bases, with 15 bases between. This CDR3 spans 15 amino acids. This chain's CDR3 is CASSRGGADTYEQYF. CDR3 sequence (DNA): TGTGCCAGCAGCCGGGGCGGGGCAGACACCTACGAGCAGTACTTC.

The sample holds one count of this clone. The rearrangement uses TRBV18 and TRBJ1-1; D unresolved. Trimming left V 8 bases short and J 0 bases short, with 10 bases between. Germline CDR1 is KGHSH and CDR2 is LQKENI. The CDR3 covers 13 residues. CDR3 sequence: CASEGVMNTEAFF. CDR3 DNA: TGTGCCAGCGAGGGCGTTATGAACACTGAAGCTTTCTTT.

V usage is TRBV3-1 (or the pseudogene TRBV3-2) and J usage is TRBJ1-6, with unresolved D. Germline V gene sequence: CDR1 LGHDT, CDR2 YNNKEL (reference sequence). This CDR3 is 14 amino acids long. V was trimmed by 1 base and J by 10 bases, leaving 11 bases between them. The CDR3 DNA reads TGTGCCAGCAGCCAAGGTAGCGGCTCCTCACCCCTCCACTTT. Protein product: CASSQGSGSSPLHF.

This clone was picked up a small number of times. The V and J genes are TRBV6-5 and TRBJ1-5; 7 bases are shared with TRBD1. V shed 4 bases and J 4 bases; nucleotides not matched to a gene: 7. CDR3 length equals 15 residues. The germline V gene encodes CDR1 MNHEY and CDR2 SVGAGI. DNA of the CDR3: TGTGCCAGCAGTTCGGGACAGTCGCTTAATCAGCCCCAGCATTTT. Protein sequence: CASSSGQSLNQPQHF.

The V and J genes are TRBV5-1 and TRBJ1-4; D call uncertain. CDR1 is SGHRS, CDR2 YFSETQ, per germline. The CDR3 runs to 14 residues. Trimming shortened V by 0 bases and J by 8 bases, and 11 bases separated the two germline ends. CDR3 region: CASSLGEVQEKLFF. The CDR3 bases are TGCGCCAGCAGCTTGGGGGAGGTGCAAGAAAAACTGTTTTTT. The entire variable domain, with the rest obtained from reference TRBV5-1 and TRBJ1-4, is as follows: KAGVTQTPRYLIKTRGQQVTLSCSPISGHRSVSWYQQTPGQGLQFLFEYFSETQRNKGNFPGRFSGRQFSNSRSEMNVSTLELGDSALYLCASSLGEVQEKLFFGSGTQLSVL.

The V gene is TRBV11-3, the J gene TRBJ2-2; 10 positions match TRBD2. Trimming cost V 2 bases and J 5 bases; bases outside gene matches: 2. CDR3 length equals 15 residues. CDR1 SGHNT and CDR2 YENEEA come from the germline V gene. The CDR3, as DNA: TGTGCCAGCAGCTTAAGAGCGGGAGGGACCGGGGAGCTGTTTTTT. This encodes CASSLRAGGTGELFF.

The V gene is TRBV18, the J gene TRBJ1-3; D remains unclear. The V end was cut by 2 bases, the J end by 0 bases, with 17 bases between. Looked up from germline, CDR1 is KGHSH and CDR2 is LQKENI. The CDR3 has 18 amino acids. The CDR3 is CASSPNPTSVFSGNTIYF. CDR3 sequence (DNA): TGTGCCAGCTCACCAAACCCTACCTCGGTATTCTCTGGAAACACCATATATTTT.

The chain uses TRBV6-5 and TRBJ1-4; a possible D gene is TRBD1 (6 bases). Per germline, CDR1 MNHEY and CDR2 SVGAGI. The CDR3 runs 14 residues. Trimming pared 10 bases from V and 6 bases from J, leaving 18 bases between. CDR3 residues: CATCRGRGYEKLFF. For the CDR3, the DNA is TGTGCCACCTGTAGGGGGAGGGGATATGAAAAACTGTTTTTT.

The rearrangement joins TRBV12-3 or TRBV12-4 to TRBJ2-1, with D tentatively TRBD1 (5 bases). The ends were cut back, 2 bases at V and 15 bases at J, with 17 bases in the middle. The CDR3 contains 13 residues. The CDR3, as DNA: TGTGCCAGCAGTTTATTAGGGGTAGGAATTGGGTTCTTC. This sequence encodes CASSLLGVGIGFF.

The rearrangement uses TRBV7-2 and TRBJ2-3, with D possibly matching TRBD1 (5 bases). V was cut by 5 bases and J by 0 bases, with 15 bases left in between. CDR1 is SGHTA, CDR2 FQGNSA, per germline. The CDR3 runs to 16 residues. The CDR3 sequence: CASSPQGAISTDTQYF. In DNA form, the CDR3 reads TGTGCCAGCAGCCCCCAAGGGGCGATTAGCACAGATACGCAGTATTTT.

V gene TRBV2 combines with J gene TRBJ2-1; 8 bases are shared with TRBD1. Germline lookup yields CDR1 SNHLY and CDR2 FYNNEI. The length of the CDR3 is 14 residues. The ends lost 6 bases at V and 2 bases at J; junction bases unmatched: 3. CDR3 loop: CASSPQGAYNEQFF. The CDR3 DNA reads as TGTGCCAGCAGCCCACAGGGGGCCTACAATGAGCAGTTCTTC.